This T cell receptor beta chain was captured in a study of T cell responses to AZD1222 COVID-19 vaccine. This CDR3 has 15 amino acids. Trimming left V 1 base short and J 6 bases short, with 13 bases between. Germline-derived CDR1 and CDR2 are MDHEN and SYDVKM. Study-level points and caveats: The number of AZD1222 recipients seropositive at baseline was only five to seven. Receipt of two AZD1222 doses was followed by a rise in Spike-specific TCR breadth and depth. Possibly, clonal diversity was underestimated; donors were largely white British and included more females. Spike as a whole was targeted by vaccine-associated CD4 TCRs, dominant at 160-218 and 743-854.

Here immunoSEQ multiplex PCR was the method, and the copy in TCRdb shows in-frame clones only, minus some. Of 70,000 to 90,000 clones listed, 75% to 90% were seen once; the top ten hold around 10%. Concerning this clone: Antigen unknown.

Material: peripheral blood, obtained 28 days after the second AZD1222 dose. The sequence was obtained from an adult who received the AZD1222 COVID-19 vaccine. The rearrangement joins TRBV28 to TRBJ1-5; D is unclear. The CDR3 is CASSLSGRIVQPQHF. In DNA, the CDR3 is TGTGCCAGCAGTTTATCGGGCAGAATCGTTCAGCCCCAGCATTTT.